These 20 T cell receptor beta chains share one sample of origin, sequenced in a study of early T cells in non-severe SARS-CoV-2 infection. TCRdb re-derived calls from the 5' RACE reads in MiXCR, one entry per CDR3 protein. Of some 66,000 distinct CDR3 sequences in the sample, approximately 10% were seen once. The sequencing input was whole blood. The receptor source for this set is an adult who was a healthcare worker with PCR-confirmed SARS-CoV-2 infection or an uninfected control (not recorded which).

This clonotype was seen more than once but under ten times. The gene calls are TRBV20-1 and TRBJ2-7, with 11 bases that match TRBD2. Germline trimming cut 2 bases from V and 6 bases from J; bases unmatched to any gene: 0. Per germline, CDR1 DFQATT and CDR2 SNEGSKA (reference sequence). This CDR3 comprises 12 residues. In DNA, the CDR3 is TGCAGTGCTAGACTAGCGGGAGGCGAGCAGTACTTC. Translating gives CSARLAGGEQYF.

The table lists this clonotype with a few counts. The V call is TRBV3-1, the J call TRBJ2-2; D gene uncertain. V lost 0 bases to trimming and J lost 1 base, with 6 bases between them. Per the germline V gene, CDR1 is LGHDT and CDR2 is YNNKEL (reference sequence). The CDR3 runs 15 residues. The CDR3 DNA follows: TGTGCCAGCAGCCAAGATTTAGGGAACACCGGGGAGCTGTTTTTT. This translates into CASSQDLGNTGELFF.

This sequence joins TRBV28 and TRBJ1-2, with unresolved D. Germline loops: CDR1 MDHEN, CDR2 SYDVKM. With 2 bases removed from V and 0 bases from J, the gap between germline ends came to 13 bases. This CDR3 contains 16 residues. Written as DNA, the CDR3 is TGTGCCAGCAGTTTAGGACCCCTCGGGGCTAACTATGGCTACACCTTC. Translated, it gives CASSLGPLGANYGYTF.

This clonotype was seen ten or more times. The chain combines TRBV20-1 with TRBJ2-1, with 7 bases aligning to TRBD2. V lost 6 bases and J lost 0; bases outside the gene matches: 5. Germline assignment: CDR1 DFQATT and CDR2 SNEGSKA (reference sequence). This CDR3 contains 14 residues. The CDR3 DNA is TGCAGTGCCGCGACTAGCTTCTCCTACAATGAGCAGTTCTTC. Protein: CSAATSFSYNEQFF.

The chain uses TRBV12-3 or TRBV12-4 and TRBJ2-4; TRBD2 agrees at 10 bases. The length of the CDR3 is 17 residues. The ends lost 8 bases at V and 0 bases at J; junction bases unmatched: 10. The chain's CDR3 is CASSEGLAGVAKNIQYF. Here the CDR3 DNA reads TGTGCCAGCTCCGAGGGGCTAGCGGGAGTAGCCAAAAACATTCAGTACTTC.

The rearrangement joins TRBV30 to TRBJ2-7; TRBD2 matches 7 bases. Per the germline V gene, CDR1 is GTSNPN and CDR2 is SVGIG (reference sequence). With V trimmed by 1 base and J by 3 bases, 6 bases remained unmatched. The CDR3 loop spans 14 amino acids. In DNA, the CDR3 is TGTGCCTGGAGTGCAAGCGGGGTTCACTACGAGCAGTACTTC. As protein: CAWSASGVHYEQYF.

This rearrangement joins TRBV20-1 to TRBJ2-3; tentative D call: TRBD2 (5 bases). V lost 7 bases and J lost 0, with 14 bases in between. The germline CDR1 and CDR2 sequences are DFQATT and SNEGSKA (reference sequence). The CDR3 is made up of 14 amino acids. CDR3 DNA sequence: TGCAGTGGCCACCGGGGATCTAGCACAGATACGCAGTATTTT. As protein: CSGHRGSSTDTQYF.

The CDR3 is CASSGTGTGGTGANVLTF. CDR3 bases: TGTGCCAGCAGCGGAACCGGGACAGGGGGCACTGGGGCCAACGTCCTGACTTTC. The chain links TRBV28 to TRBJ2-6; 12 bases are shared with TRBD1. With V trimmed by 6 bases and J by 2 bases, 8 bases remained unmatched. The germline gives CDR1 MDHEN, CDR2 SYDVKM. The CDR3 runs 18 residues.

To note about this clonotype: This may be a read error: a much more frequent sequence differs by one nucleotide. The chain couples TRBV12-3 or TRBV12-4 to TRBJ2-7, with D perhaps TRBD2 (6 bases). The CDR3 is 14 residues long. With 6 bases removed from V and 7 bases from J, the gap between germline ends came to 19 bases. In nucleotides, the CDR3 is TGTGCCAGCAGGGAGGGCATCCGCGAGGAGGAGCAGTACTTC. It encodes CASREGIREEEQYF.

V and J are TRBV5-1 and TRBJ2-7; 9 bases map to TRBD1. Per the germline V gene, CDR1 is SGHRS and CDR2 is YFSETQ. The CDR3 is 14 residues long. V shed 3 bases, J shed 5 bases, and the junction held 6 bases outside the gene matches. In nucleotides, the CDR3 is TGCGCCAGCAGCTACTGGGACAGGGCGGACGAGCAGTACTTC. As protein: CASSYWDRADEQYF. The full variable domain, its missing parts supplied by reference TRBV5-1 and TRBJ2-7, is KAGVTQTPRYLIKTRGQQVTLSCSPISGHRSVSWYQQTPGQGLQFLFEYFSETQRNKGNFPGRFSGRQFSNSRSEMNVSTLELGDSALYLCASSYWDRADEQYFGPGTRLTVT.

This clonotype was counted many times. V gene TRBV6-2 or TRBV6-3 combines with J gene TRBJ2-5; D call uncertain. CDR1 is MNHEY and CDR2 is SVGEGT in the germline V gene. This CDR3 comprises 14 residues. Trimming left V 2 bases short and J 3 bases short, with 10 bases between. The CDR3 nucleotides are TGTGCCAGCAGTTACGGACCGCAAGAAGAGACCCAGTACTTC. Protein: CASSYGPQEETQYF.

The CDR3 bases are TGTGCCAGTGTTAAGGGTCAAAATCAGCCCCAGCATTTT. Its protein is CASVKGQNQPQHF. The chain has TRBV18 and TRBJ1-5; D is undetermined. CDR1 and CDR2 (germline): KGHSH, LQKENI. V was clipped by 9 bases and J by 4 bases, with 13 bases between them. The CDR3 length is 13 residues.

The table lists this clonotype with many counts. The chain couples TRBV4-3 to TRBJ2-1; 10 bases line up with TRBD2. The V gene end was trimmed by 0 bases and the J gene end by 8 bases; junction bases not matched to a gene: 4. The CDR3 is made up of 15 amino acids. The germline V gene has CDR1 LGHNA and CDR2 YSLEER. CDR3 coding DNA: TGCGCCAGCAGCCAAGATCCTAGCGGGAGCTATGAGCAGTTCTTC. It is translated as CASSQDPSGSYEQFF.

This clonotype has just a few counts. This sequence joins TRBV4-1 and TRBJ1-3; tentatively, D is TRBD1 (5 bases). The V end was cut by 3 bases, the J end by 5 bases, with 11 bases between. The CDR3 has 14 residues. Per germline, CDR1 MGHRA and CDR2 YSYEKL. CDR3 DNA: TGCGCCAGCAGCCATTCGACAGCCCGAAACACCATATATTTT. Encoded protein: CASSHSTARNTIYF.

This clonotype has only a few counts. This chain connects TRBV7-3 to TRBJ2-3, with 7 bases identical to TRBD1. V gave up 3 bases and J gave up 2 bases; unmatched junction bases: 8. This CDR3 has 16 amino acids. Germline CDR1 SGHTA, CDR2 FQGTGA. In DNA form, the CDR3 reads TGTGCCAGCAGCTTCCACAGGGGTGAGCCCACAGATACGCAGTATTTT. Translating gives CASSFHRGEPTDTQYF. The full variable domain, in which reference TRBV7-3 and TRBJ2-3 provide the parts outside the CDR3, is GAGVSQTPSNKVTEKGKYVELRCDPISGHTALYWYRQSLGQGPEFLIYFQGTGAADDSGLPNDRFFAVRPEGSVSTLKIQRTERGDSAVYLCASSFHRGEPTDTQYFGPGTRLTVL.

The chain is built from TRBV20-1 and TRBJ2-1; a possible D gene is TRBD2 (5 bases). Germline V gene lookup returns CDR1 DFQATT and CDR2 SNEGSKA (reference sequence). CDR3 length equals 13 residues. V lost 0 bases and J 5 bases, leaving 8 bases between the germline ends. The CDR3 is CSARDWRDNEQFF. As DNA, the CDR3 is TGCAGTGCTAGAGATTGGCGGGACAATGAGCAGTTCTTC.

This clonotype came up many times. This sequence joins TRBV5-6 and TRBJ2-1; D is unclear. Trimming shortened V by 5 bases and J by 7 bases, and 10 bases separated the two germline ends. In germline, CDR1 is SGHDT, CDR2 YYEEEE. This CDR3 has 12 residues. CDR3 in amino acids: CASRSDMNEQFF. The CDR3 region has the DNA TGTGCCAGCAGGTCAGACATGAATGAGCAGTTCTTC.

This clonotype has just a few counts. V usage is TRBV5-1 and J usage is TRBJ2-7, with unresolved D. This CDR3 has 13 amino acids. With 0 bases removed from V and 2 bases from J, the gap between germline ends came to 6 bases. CDR1 and CDR2 from the germline V gene are SGHRS and YFSETQ. The CDR3 bases are TGCGCCAGCAGCTTGGCCCCGGCCTACGAGCAGTACTTC. Its protein is CASSLAPAYEQYF.

This clonotype appeared many times. The chain carries TRBV2 and TRBJ1-5; TRBD1 might be the D (6 bases). Germline CDR1 is SNHLY and CDR2 is FYNNEI. The CDR3 is 14 amino acids. The V gene lost 7 bases and the J gene lost 0 bases, with 10 bases spanning the gap. Here the CDR3 reads CASNRQDSNQPQHF. The CDR3 bases are TGTGCCAGCAATAGACAGGATAGCAATCAGCCCCAGCATTTT.

In its sample, this clonotype was seen a few times. The chain is built from TRBV15 and TRBJ2-3, with TRBD1 matching over 9 bases. This CDR3 has 17 amino acids. Germline V gene data show CDR1 as LNHNV and CDR2 as YYDKDF (reference sequence). V lost 4 bases to trimming and J lost 2 bases; unmatched junction nucleotides: 10. This CDR3 is CATSTAQGAKITDTQYF. The CDR3 DNA is TGTGCCACCAGCACCGCACAGGGGGCGAAGATCACAGATACGCAGTATTTT. Drawing the rest from reference TRBV15 and TRBJ2-3, the complete variable domain is DAMVIQNPRYQVTQFGKPVTLSCSQTLNHNVMYWYQQKSSQAPKLLFHYYDKDFNNEADTPDNFQSRRPNTSFCFLDIRSPGLGDTAMYLCATSTAQGAKITDTQYFGPGTRLTVL.